These 27 T cell receptor beta chains were sequenced from one sample in a study of tumor-infiltrating lymphocytes in oesophageal squamous cell carcinoma. TCRdb recomputed calls from the PCR reads with MiXCR, one row per CDR3 protein. Of about 12,000 distinct CDR3 sequences listed, just under 55% are singletons. Input material: esophageal tumor tissue. The origin of the receptors is a female donor with esophageal squamous cell carcinoma.

The chain joins TRBV7-3 to TRBJ2-3; D unresolved. The CDR3 contains 16 residues. With 5 bases removed from V and 0 bases from J, the gap between germline ends came to 15 bases. The germline V gene encodes CDR1 SGHTA and CDR2 FQGTGA. DNA for the CDR3: TGTGCCAGCAGCCTCCTTGGGTTAACTAGCACAGATACGCAGTATTTT. It yields the protein CASSLLGLTSTDTQYF.

J is TRBJ2-1 and V is TRBV7-3; D gene uncertain. The end of the DNA is better explained by TRBJ2-7, so the J call may be wrong. The V gene's germline CDR1 is SGHTA and CDR2 FQGTGA. The CDR3 contains 12 residues. In DNA form, the CDR3 reads TGTGCCAGCAGCTGGAGCTCCTACGAGCAGTACTTC. It is translated as CASSWSSYEQYF.

The chain employs TRBV7-4 and TRBJ2-3; TRBD2 matches at 8 bases. J was trimmed by 1 base and V by 5 bases; bases with no gene match: 5. The CDR3 is made up of 15 amino acids. The germline CDR1 and CDR2 sequences are SGHVT and SQSDAQ. The CDR3 spells CASSLGLARTDTQYF. The CDR3 DNA is TGTGCCAGCAGCCTAGGACTAGCCCGCACAGATACGCAGTATTTT. The whole variable domain, filled in from reference TRBV7-4 and TRBJ2-3, reads GAGVSQSPRYKVAKRGRDVALRCDSISGHVTLYWYRQTLGQGSEVLTYSQSDAQRDKSGRPSGRFSAERPERSVSTLKIQRTEQGDSAVYLCASSLGLARTDTQYFGPGTRLTVL.

The chain joins TRBV28 to TRBJ2-1; D unresolved. The J call may not be correct, given that the DNA end is closer to TRBJ2-7. Germline V lookup: CDR1 MDHEN, CDR2 SYDVKM. This CDR3 comprises 12 residues. The CDR3 DNA follows: TGTGCCAGCAGTGACACCCACTACGAGCAGTACTTC. Translated, it gives CASSDTHYEQYF.

This clonotype was seen a few times. A much larger clone differs by one base, so this may be a read error. The chain is built from TRBV27 and TRBJ2-7, with TRBD2 matching over 8 bases. The CDR3 covers 16 residues. Germline lookup yields CDR1 MNHEY and CDR2 SMNVEV (reference sequence). Trimming at V came to 5 bases and at J to 7 bases, leaving 16 bases not matched to a gene. The CDR3 DNA sequence: TGTGCCAGCAGTCTCACTAGCGGAGCACTCTACAATGAGCAGTACTTC. It specifies CASSLTSGALYNEQYF.

In its sample, this clonotype was seen a few times. The DNA for the CDR3 is TGTGCCAGCAGCCCCACAGGGGGGCCAACTAATGAAAAACTGTTTTTT. It is translated as CASSPTGGPTNEKLFF. V is TRBV9 and J is TRBJ1-4, with 8 bases fitting TRBD1. The CDR3 extends over 16 amino acids. The V segment lost 4 bases and the J segment 0 bases; nucleotides outside the gene matches: 5. CDR1 and CDR2 from the germline V gene are SGDLS and YYNGEE.

The V gene is TRBV7-2, the J gene TRBJ1-4; TRBD1 is a possible D gene (5 bases). The CDR3 is 18 residues long. Trimming took 1 base from V and 0 from J, leaving 15 bases between them. Germline values: CDR1 SGHTA, CDR2 FQGNSA. The DNA for the CDR3 is TGTGCCAGCAGCTTAGTGGGCGGGGGGTCGGCAACTAATGAAAAACTGTTTTTT. Its protein is CASSLVGGGSATNEKLFF.

Worth noting for this clonotype: Relative to the germline gene, one junction end is altered; a read error may explain this. The chain joins TRBV7-3 to TRBJ2-5; TRBD2 agrees at 14 bases. CDR1 is SGHTA, CDR2 FQGTGA, per germline. There are 16 residues in the CDR3. CDR3 sequence (DNA): TGTGCCAGCAGCAGACTAGCGGGAGGGAACACCGGGGAGCTGTATTTT. Protein: CASSRLAGGNTGELYF.

The table lists this clonotype with many counts. The V gene is TRBV6-4, the J gene TRBJ2-1; TRBD1 matches at 7 bases. J was trimmed by 5 bases and V by 5 bases; bases with no gene match: 6. This CDR3 has 14 residues. The germline gives CDR1 MRHNA, CDR2 SNTAGT. Here the CDR3 DNA reads TGTGCCAGCAGTATTTGGACAGGACACAATGAGCAGTTCTTC. Its protein product is CASSIWTGHNEQFF.

Here the CDR3 reads CASSLDGALAEQYF. The CDR3 DNA reads as TGTGCCAGCAGTTTGGACGGGGCCTTAGCTGAGCAGTACTTC. The chain joins TRBV12-3 or TRBV12-4 to TRBJ2-5; perhaps D is TRBD1 or TRBD2 (5 bases each). Trimming shortened V by 3 bases and J by 11 bases, and 19 bases separated the two germline ends. There are 14 residues in the CDR3.

This clonotype has a count of ten or more. The CDR3 loop is CATSDSTGRGYNEQYF. DNA of the CDR3: TGTGCCACCAGTGATTCCACAGGGAGGGGGTACAATGAGCAGTACTTC. V is TRBV24-1 and J is TRBJ2-1, with D perhaps matching TRBD2 (7 bases). Matching the DNA end better, TRBJ2-7 makes the J call doubtful. The CDR3 has 16 residues. Germline CDR1 KGHDR, CDR2 SFDVKD.

This chain uses TRBV7-9 with TRBJ2-7; TRBD1 matches at 7 bases. The DNA end is a closer match to TRBJ1-2, so the J assignment may be wrong. Per the germline V gene, CDR1 is SEHNR and CDR2 is FQNEAQ (reference sequence). The CDR3 sequence is 13 residues long. The CDR3 DNA sequence: TGTGCCAGCAGCTCCGGACAGGAAGATGGCTACACCTTC. Protein sequence: CASSSGQEDGYTF.

The CDR3 protein is CATMTSGRPDEQFF. In DNA, the CDR3 is TGTGCCACCATGACTAGCGGGAGGCCGGATGAGCAGTTCTTC. This sequence joins TRBV24-1 and TRBJ2-1, with 13 bases that match TRBD2. CDR3 length: 14 amino acids. V dropped 8 bases and J dropped 8; count of bases not matched to a gene: 5. Per the germline V gene, CDR1 is KGHDR and CDR2 is SFDVKD.

This clonotype appeared a few times. This chain links TRBV18 with TRBJ2-4, with 8 bases aligning to TRBD2. There are 15 residues in the CDR3. Germline V gene data show CDR1 as KGHSH and CDR2 as LQKENI. The V and J ends lost 0 bases and 7 bases, in that order; junction bases with no gene match: 5. The CDR3 protein is CASSPPRGGRNIQYF. In DNA form, the CDR3 reads TGTGCCAGCTCACCACCGCGCGGGGGGAGGAACATTCAGTACTTC.

This clonotype showed up just once. The V and J genes are TRBV10-2 and TRBJ2-5; D may match TRBD1 or TRBD2 (5 bases each). Between the trimmed V and J ends, which lost 3 bases and 11 bases, there was a span of 25 bases. Germline CDR1 WSHSY, CDR2 SAAADI. The CDR3 sequence is 16 residues long. The CDR3 nucleotides are TGCGCCAGCAGTGAACTTCGGGGCTATACCTACAATGAGCAGTACTTC. It is translated as CASSELRGYTYNEQYF.

The genes are TRBV24-1 and TRBJ2-2, with 8 nucleotides matching TRBD2. CDR3 length equals 17 residues. Germline trimming cut 4 bases from V and 6 bases from J; bases unmatched to any gene: 12. From germline, CDR1 is KGHDR and CDR2 SFDVKD. The CDR3 sequence is CATSEISPGLGSGELFF. The CDR3 nucleotides are TGTGCCACCAGTGAGATTAGCCCGGGACTAGGTTCCGGGGAGCTGTTTTTT.

The genes are TRBV10-3 and TRBJ1-4; 7 bases are shared with TRBD1. Per germline, CDR1 ENHRY and CDR2 SYGVKD. The length of the CDR3 is 16 residues. The junction had 12 bases not matched to a gene; V was cut back by 3 bases and J by 8 bases. The DNA of the CDR3 is TGTGCCATCAGTGACAGGGGGGTAGGTTACGAGGAAAAACTGTTTTTT. Encoded protein: CAISDRGVGYEEKLFF.

This clonotype was detected a few times. This chain joins TRBV3-1 and TRBJ2-3; D gene ambiguous. The V gene lost 3 bases and the J gene lost 8 bases, with 9 bases spanning the gap. CDR1 and CDR2 (germline): LGHDT, YNNKEL (reference sequence). The CDR3 is 12 residues long. The CDR3 DNA reads TGTGCCAGCAGCCACGTCCATGGTACGCAGTATTTT. It specifies CASSHVHGTQYF.

This clonotype has ten or more counts. CDR3 residues: CASSLTGKDTGELFF. DNA for the CDR3: TGTGCCAGCAGCTTAACAGGGAAGGATACCGGGGAGCTGTTTTTT. This rearrangement joins TRBV7-9 to TRBJ2-2, with TRBD1 as a possible D gene (6 bases). The CDR3 is 15 residues long. Germline values: CDR1 SEHNR, CDR2 FQNEAQ (reference sequence). The V end was cut by 2 bases, the J end by 5 bases, with 12 bases between.

The table lists this clonotype with a few counts. This rearrangement joins TRBV6-1 to TRBJ1-1, with D perhaps matching TRBD1 (5 bases). V was trimmed by 4 bases and J by 7 bases, leaving 16 bases between them. The CDR3 consists of 14 residues. The germline V gene has CDR1 MNHNS and CDR2 SASEGT. For the CDR3, the DNA is TGTGCCAGCAGTGGGAGGGGACGGGTCCTTGAAGCTTTCTTT. It yields the protein CASSGRGRVLEAFF.

The chain is built from TRBV5-6 and TRBJ2-7, with 7 positions matching TRBD1. Judging by the DNA end, TRBJ2-1 fits better; the J call may be wrong. This CDR3 is built from 15 residues. Germline CDR1 SGHDT, CDR2 YYEEEE. The CDR3 DNA follows: TGTGCCAGCAGCCACCGGGACAGTTCTTACAATGAGCAGTTCTTC. This codes for CASSHRDSSYNEQFF.

This clonotype is classed as medium-sized. This may come from a read error, since a much larger clone is one base off. This chain links TRBV7-9 with TRBJ2-7, with 14 bases identical to TRBD2. CDR3 length equals 16 residues. J was trimmed by 7 bases and V by 5 bases; bases with no gene match: 10. The germline CDR1 and CDR2 sequences are SEHNR and FQNEAQ (reference sequence). The CDR3 here is CASSRWTSGRYNEQYF. The CDR3 nucleotides read TGTGCCAGCAGCAGATGGACTAGCGGGAGGTACAATGAGCAGTACTTC.

The table lists this clonotype with a few counts. V and J are TRBV7-8 and TRBJ2-7; 9 bases are a match to TRBD1. Germline-derived CDR1 and CDR2 are SGHVS and FQNEAQ. This CDR3 is built from 15 residues. With V trimmed by 3 bases and J by 0 bases, 3 bases remained unmatched. The CDR3 protein is CASSFGTGHSYEQYF. The CDR3 DNA reads as TGTGCCAGCAGCTTTGGGACAGGGCACTCCTACGAGCAGTACTTC.

J is TRBJ2-7 and V is TRBV7-9; the D gene is possibly TRBD2 (5 bases). With the DNA end fitting TRBJ2-1 better, the J assignment may be wrong. Germline CDR1 is SEHNR and CDR2 is FQNEAQ (reference sequence). The CDR3 is made up of 12 amino acids. The CDR3 region is CASSPVGAEQFF. In nucleotides, the CDR3 is TGTGCCAGCAGCCCTGTGGGAGCGGAGCAGTTCTTC.

Concerning this clonotype: Given a much more abundant clone one base away, this may be a read error. The rearrangement uses TRBV5-1 and TRBJ2-5, with 13 positions matching TRBD2. The J call may be faulty, since TRBJ2-1 better matches the DNA end. This CDR3 is 14 amino acids long. From germline, CDR1 is SGHRS and CDR2 YFSETQ. The CDR3 DNA is TGCGCCAGCAGCCCCGGGACTAGCGGGGAGACCCAGTTCTTC. This encodes CASSPGTSGETQFF.

This clonotype has more than one count but fewer than ten. The J gene is TRBJ2-1, the V gene TRBV7-2; the match to TRBD2 covers 9 bases. Gene TRBJ2-5 matches the end of the DNA better, so the J call may be wrong. From germline, CDR1 is SGHTA and CDR2 FQGNSA. CDR3 length: 14 amino acids. The CDR3 loop reads CASSFSGRGETQYF. CDR3 coding DNA: TGTGCCAGCAGCTTTAGCGGGAGAGGGGAGACCCAGTACTTC.

The chain recombines TRBV7-8 with TRBJ2-5; TRBD1 might be the D (6 bases). The J call may be incorrect, as the DNA end agrees better with TRBJ2-7. Germline V lookup: CDR1 SGHVS, CDR2 FQNEAQ. The length of the CDR3 is 15 residues. The CDR3 nucleotides read TGTGCCAGCAGCTTTAAACAGGGCCCATCCTACGAGCAGTACTTC. Residues: CASSFKQGPSYEQYF.